Shown below are 24 T cell receptor beta chains from a single sample sequenced in a study of radiation and T cells in renal cell carcinoma. Time point described: baseline pretreatment blood. Treatment described: 15 Gy SBRT to primary tumor, nephrectomy 4 weeks later. Data came from immunoSEQ multiplex PCR; TCRdb stores just in-frame clones and leaves some out. The sample lists 95,000 or so clones, 65% to 90% seen once, with roughly 8% in the top ten. This material consisted of blood, taken from a patient whose treatment included radiotherapy and nephrectomy. The receptors were sampled from a man aged 50-59 years with renal cell carcinoma.

V is TRBV5-1 and J is TRBJ1-2; D possibly corresponds to TRBD1 (6 bases). The CDR3 has 12 amino acids. V lost 4 bases and J 7 bases, leaving 11 bases between the germline ends. Germline CDR1 SGHRS, CDR2 YFSETQ. The CDR3 region has the DNA TGCGCCAGCAGCACCGGACAGTCTGGCTACACCTTC. Translating it yields CASSTGQSGYTF.

This clone was seen a single time. The V gene is TRBV11-2, the J gene TRBJ1-1; D call uncertain. Germline CDR1 is SGHAT and CDR2 is FQNNGV. The CDR3 spans 14 residues. Trimming took off 1 base at V and 1 base at J, with 7 bases between the two ends. This chain's CDR3 is CASSLGEPNTEAFF. The CDR3 DNA reads TGTGCCAGCAGCTTAGGGGAACCGAACACTGAAGCTTTCTTT.

Comments on this clone: At one of its ends the junction is not consistent with the germline gene, which may arise from a read error. This chain uses TRBV6-1 with TRBJ2-7, with D hard to call. Germline V gene lookup returns CDR1 MNHNS and CDR2 SASEGT. The CDR3 has 9 residues. The CDR3 DNA reads TGCGACCTGGCCTACGAGCAGTACTTC. It encodes CDLAYEQYF.

The chain uses TRBV12-5 and TRBJ2-7; D uncertain. This CDR3 spans 17 amino acids. Trimming stripped 2 bases from V and 5 bases from J, with 22 bases between. The germline V gene has CDR1 LGHNT and CDR2 FRNRAP. The CDR3 sequence: CASGLPRLGSVPDEQYF. CDR3 DNA: TGTGCTAGTGGTTTGCCCAGGCTCGGCAGCGTCCCCGACGAGCAGTACTTC.

The chain combines TRBV4-3 with TRBJ2-1; TRBD2 agrees at 12 bases. The germline gives CDR1 LGHNA, CDR2 YSLEER. This CDR3 region has 16 residues. Losses at the gene ends were 0 bases for V and 10 bases for J; bases not matched to a gene: 7. The chain's CDR3 is CASSQDTLAGGLEQFF. CDR3 in DNA: TGCGCCAGCAGCCAAGATACACTAGCGGGGGGCCTCGAGCAGTTCTTC.

The chain has TRBV7-8 and TRBJ2-5; 12 bases match TRBD1. With V trimmed by 5 bases and J by 5 bases, 15 bases remained unmatched. The CDR3 is 18 residues long. Per the germline V gene, CDR1 is SGHVS and CDR2 is FQNEAQ. This CDR3 is CASSGWLGQGASRETQYF. The CDR3 DNA sequence: TGTGCCAGCAGCGGCTGGTTGGGACAGGGGGCCTCTAGGGAGACCCAGTACTTC.

CDR3 in DNA: TGTGCCAGCAGCCCCACTTACCCCGGGAACGAGCAGTACTTC. Protein: CASSPTYPGNEQYF. V usage is TRBV7-3 and J usage is TRBJ2-7; tentatively, D is TRBD2 (5 bases). In germline, CDR1 is SGHTA, CDR2 FQGTGA. The CDR3 loop spans 14 amino acids. V was pared by 5 bases and J by 5 bases, with 16 bases between.

The gene calls are TRBV5-5 and TRBJ2-5, with D tentatively TRBD1 (5 bases). This CDR3 has 15 residues. Trimming took off 0 bases at V and 2 bases at J, with 11 bases between the two ends. Per germline, CDR1 SGHKS and CDR2 YYEKEE (reference sequence). The chain's CDR3 is CASSLGSGPQETQYF. The CDR3 region has the DNA TGTGCCAGCAGCTTGGGTTCAGGGCCACAAGAGACCCAGTACTTC. The full variable domain, in which reference TRBV5-5 and TRBJ2-5 provide the parts outside the CDR3, is DAGVTQSPTHLIKTRGQQVTLRCSPISGHKSVSWYQQVLGQGPQFIFQYYEKEERGRGNFPDRFSARQFPNYSSELNVNALLLGDSALYLCASSLGSGPQETQYFGPGTRLLVL.

The rearrangement joins TRBV19 to TRBJ2-7; TRBD1 matches 7 bases. The CDR3 covers 14 residues. V shed 5 bases and J 3 bases; nucleotides not matched to a gene: 7. Germline V gene lookup returns CDR1 LNHDA and CDR2 SQIVND (reference sequence). The CDR3 DNA reads TGTGCCAGTAGTTCCGGACAGGCCATCTACGAGCAGTACTTC. The encoded protein is CASSSGQAIYEQYF.

The rearrangement links TRBV29-1 to TRBJ2-7, with 8 bases identical to TRBD2. With V trimmed by 6 bases and J by 5 bases, 6 bases remained unmatched. CDR1 and CDR2 from the germline V gene are SQVTM and ANQGSEA. There are 12 residues in the CDR3. CDR3 DNA sequence: TGCAGCGTCCTACCGGGGGGGCACGAGCAGTACTTC. It encodes CSVLPGGHEQYF.

The CDR3 coding sequence is TGTGCCAGTGGAACCGGGACAGACATGAACACTGAAGCTTTCTTT. Translation gives CASGTGTDMNTEAFF. The chain combines TRBV28 with TRBJ1-1; 7 bases are a match to TRBD1. CDR1 and CDR2 from the germline V gene are MDHEN and SYDVKM. The V and J ends lost 9 bases and 0 bases, in that order; junction bases with no gene match: 10. The CDR3 is 15 residues long.

This clone occurred once. The chain employs TRBV7-8 and TRBJ2-1; 8 bases align to TRBD2. Germline-derived CDR1 and CDR2 are SGHVS and FQNEAQ. Unmatched junction bases numbered 13, after V lost 2 bases and J lost 4 bases. The CDR3 extends over 18 amino acids. CDR3 nucleotides: TGTGCCAGCAGCTTAAATAGCGAGTCCGCGGGGGGATACAATGAGCAGTTCTTC. This codes for CASSLNSESAGGYNEQFF. Full variable domain (outside the CDR3, taken from reference TRBV7-8 and TRBJ2-1): GAGVSQSPRYKVAKRGQDVALRCDPISGHVSLFWYQQALGQGPEFLTYFQNEAQLDKSGLPSDRFFAERPEGSVSTLKIQRTQQEDSAVYLCASSLNSESAGGYNEQFFGPGTRLTVL.

The chain recombines TRBV9 with TRBJ2-1; 7 bases match TRBD2. The CDR3 is 16 amino acids. The V and J ends lost 1 base and 0 bases, in that order; junction bases with no gene match: 4. Germline CDR1 is SGDLS and CDR2 is YYNGEE. Written as DNA, the CDR3 is TGTGCCAGCAGCGTAACTAGCGTAAGCTCCTACAATGAGCAGTTCTTC. Amino acids: CASSVTSVSSYNEQFF.

The chain uses TRBV19 and TRBJ2-2, with 13 nucleotides matching TRBD2. CDR1 and CDR2 from the germline V gene are LNHDA and SQIVND (reference sequence). The V segment lost 7 bases and the J segment 5 bases; nucleotides outside the gene matches: 4. The CDR3 loop spans 15 amino acids. The CDR3 region is CASTTSGGATGELFF. The CDR3 DNA sequence: TGTGCCAGTACCACTAGCGGGGGGGCAACCGGGGAGCTGTTTTTT.

The chain employs TRBV10-1 and TRBJ2-2; D is possibly TRBD2 (5 bases). The CDR3 totals 13 residues. CDR1 is WNHNN, CDR2 SYGVQD, per germline (reference sequence). V shed 3 bases and J shed 6 bases, with 8 bases lying between them. The CDR3 region has the DNA TGCGCCAGCAGTGAAGGGAGTCCCGGGGAGCTGTTTTTT. As protein: CASSEGSPGELFF.

This clone was found a few times. The J gene is TRBJ1-1, the V gene TRBV5-1; D unclear. The germline V gene encodes CDR1 SGHRS and CDR2 YFSETQ. The CDR3 loop spans 14 amino acids. The V and J ends lost 4 bases and 1 base respectively, with 11 bases between them. CDR3 DNA sequence: TGCGCCAGCAGCCCGACTGGGGAGAACACTGAAGCTTTCTTT. It yields the protein CASSPTGENTEAFF.

The chain employs TRBV5-1 and TRBJ2-1; 9 nucleotides match TRBD2. Germline CDR1 SGHRS, CDR2 YFSETQ. Trimming at V came to 5 bases and at J to 0 bases, leaving 6 bases not matched to a gene. CDR3 length: 16 residues. The CDR3, as DNA: TGCGCCAGCAGACGGACTAGCGATACCTCCTACAATGAGCAGTTCTTC. It translates to CASRRTSDTSYNEQFF.

This clone appeared a few times. The chain carries TRBV4-1 and TRBJ1-1; D may be TRBD1 (5 bases). Trimming pared 6 bases from V and 2 bases from J, leaving 10 bases between. Germline V lookup: CDR1 MGHRA, CDR2 YSYEKL. The CDR3 length is 13 residues. CDR3 residues: CASRPRVNTEAFF. In DNA, the CDR3 is TGCGCCAGCAGACCCAGGGTTAACACTGAAGCTTTCTTT.

The chain couples TRBV12-5 to TRBJ2-5; 8 nucleotides line up with TRBD1. The CDR3 covers 15 residues. Germline-derived CDR1 and CDR2 are LGHNT and FRNRAP. V dropped 6 bases and J dropped 3; count of bases not matched to a gene: 9. In nucleotides, the CDR3 is TGTGCTAGTGGCCGCGGACAGGGTAATGAAGAGACCCAGTACTTC. Protein product: CASGRGQGNEETQYF.

The chain couples TRBV27 to TRBJ1-4, with a tentative D call TRBD1 (5 bases). Trimming shortened V by 7 bases and J by 0 bases, and 12 bases separated the two germline ends. This CDR3 is built from 15 residues. Germline V lookup: CDR1 MNHEY, CDR2 SMNVEV (reference sequence). CDR3 nucleotides: TGTGCCAGCAAGGAGACAGTTACAACTAATGAAAAACTGTTTTTT. This translates into CASKETVTTNEKLFF.

The rearrangement uses TRBV5-1 and TRBJ2-7, with D tentatively TRBD1 or TRBD2 (5 bases each). Per the germline V gene, CDR1 is SGHRS and CDR2 is YFSETQ. Trimming took off 0 bases at V and 3 bases at J, with 10 bases between the two ends. This CDR3 is 14 amino acids long. The CDR3 reads CASSLGGTNYEQYF. The CDR3 DNA reads TGCGCCAGCAGCTTGGGGGGGACCAACTACGAGCAGTACTTC.

This sequence joins TRBV6-1 and TRBJ2-5, with TRBD2 as a possible D gene (6 bases). The CDR3 is made up of 15 amino acids. CDR1 and CDR2 (germline): MNHNS, SASEGT. V was cut by 4 bases and J by 5 bases, with 17 bases left in between. The CDR3 loop reads CASSGDKGTLETQYF. The CDR3, as DNA: TGTGCCAGCAGTGGAGATAAAGGGACTCTCGAGACCCAGTACTTC.

This rearrangement joins TRBV19 to TRBJ1-5; 10 positions agree with TRBD1. CDR3 length: 16 amino acids. V shed 1 base and J 3 bases; nucleotides not matched to a gene: 3. Germline CDR1 is LNHDA and CDR2 is SQIVND (reference sequence). Here the CDR3 reads CASSIGDRGTNQPQHF. In DNA form, the CDR3 reads TGTGCCAGTAGTATAGGGGACAGGGGTACCAATCAGCCCCAGCATTTT.

This sequence joins TRBV18 and TRBJ2-3; 7 positions match TRBD1. Germline CDR1 is KGHSH and CDR2 is LQKENI. J lost 2 bases, V lost 6 bases, and 5 bases had no gene match. CDR3 length: 14 amino acids. The CDR3 DNA sequence: TGTGCCAGCTCCCACAGGGGCACCACAGATACGCAGTATTTT. This codes for CASSHRGTTDTQYF. Supplemented by reference TRBV18 and TRBJ2-3, the full variable domain reads NAGVMQNPRHLVRRRGQEARLRCSPMKGHSHVYWYRQLPEEGLKFMVYLQKENIIDESGMPKERFSAEFPKEGPSILRIQQVVRGDSAAYFCASSHRGTTDTQYFGPGTRLTVL.